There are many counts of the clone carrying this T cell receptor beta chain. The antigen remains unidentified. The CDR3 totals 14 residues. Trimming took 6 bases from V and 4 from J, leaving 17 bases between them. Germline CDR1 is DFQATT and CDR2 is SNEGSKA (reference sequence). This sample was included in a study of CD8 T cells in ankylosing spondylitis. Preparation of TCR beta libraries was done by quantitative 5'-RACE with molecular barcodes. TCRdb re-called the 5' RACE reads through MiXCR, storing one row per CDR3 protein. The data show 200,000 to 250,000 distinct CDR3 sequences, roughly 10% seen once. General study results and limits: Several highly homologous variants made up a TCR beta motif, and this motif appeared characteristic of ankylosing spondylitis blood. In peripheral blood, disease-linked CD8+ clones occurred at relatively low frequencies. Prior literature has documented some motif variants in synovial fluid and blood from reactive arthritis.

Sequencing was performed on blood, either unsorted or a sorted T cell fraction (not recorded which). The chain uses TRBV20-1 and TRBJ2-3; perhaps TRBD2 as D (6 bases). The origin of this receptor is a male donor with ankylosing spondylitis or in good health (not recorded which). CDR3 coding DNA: TGCAGTGCGCCGCGGGACTGGAGGTCAGATACGCAGTATTTT. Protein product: CSAPRDWRSDTQYF.